A selection of T cell receptor beta chains follows, all from one sample in a study of circulating and synovial CD4+ cells in juvenile arthritis. The assay was immunoSEQ multiplex PCR, and TCRdb's table has in-frame clones only and misses some. The sample holds about 32,000 clones; over 85% are singletons and the top ten take about 3.1%. Input material: CD4+ T cells from blood. All receptors derive from a human donor with juvenile idiopathic arthritis. Each CDR3 is given without its conserved first and last residue. Fields, in order: V gene, J gene, clone size, CDR3 protein. Expanded clones are given a class, and other clones once, few, many or no size at all.

TRBV6-5	TRBJ2-7	few	ASSSPGGAYEQY
TRBV29-1	TRBJ1-5	NA	SVEDLQSQPQH
TRBV2	TRBJ1-1	once	ASSRQELEAF
TRBV10-2	TRBJ2-2	few	ASSPSGRMIGELF
TRBV7-3	TRBJ1-1	NA	ASSSTGSAVGDTEAF
TRBV7-9	NA	once	ASSLVGSGSPYEQY
TRBV19	TRBJ2-1	NA	ASTAGQGFGNEQF
TRBV28	TRBJ1-2	NA	ASSLGTGDGYT
TRBV15	TRBJ2-2	NA	ATSRGLSREVSGGELF
TRBV28	TRBJ1-5	NA	ASKATGEFQLPQH
TRBV6-1	TRBJ2-7	NA	ASSVGLTSYEQY
TRBV27	TRBJ2-7	NA	ASGESGTGGEQY
TRBV2	TRBJ2-5	NA	ASSELAGGDETQY
TRBV10-2	TRBJ1-5	NA	ASSESPRTGKDQPQH
TRBV30	TRBJ2-1	NA	ASMEGSKPYNEQF
TRBV19	TRBJ2-2	NA	ASSLRGGRPNTGELF
TRBV6-5	TRBJ2-3	NA	ASSPPADTQY
TRBV28	TRBJ2-2	NA	ASSLVRGRLTGELF
TRBV20-1	TRBJ2-5	NA	SASIGSTQY
TRBV27	TRBJ2-2	NA	ASSYYRVGTGELF
TRBV29-1	TRBJ1-1	NA	SVGFRGGTEAF
TRBV7-3	TRBJ2-1	NA	ASSPNPAGFSYNEQF
TRBV29-1	TRBJ1-2	NA	SVEKDKSYGYT
TRBV28	NA	NA	ASRRQSPYEQY
TRBV6-1	TRBJ2-3	NA	ASSENGRPLSTDTQY
TRBV5-5	TRBJ2-7	NA	ASFLGTSAYYEQY
TRBV5-1	TRBJ2-7	once	ASSPGQGNYEQY
TRBV11-1	TRBJ2-7	NA	ASSPRWAGGYEQY
TRBV18	TRBJ2-7	NA	ASSPLGRSDEQY
TRBV10-3	TRBJ1-2	NA	AIRDSADYGYT
TRBV13	TRBJ2-5	NA	ASSLVKWGVQETQY
TRBV27	TRBJ2-7	NA	ASSYRTSGRDYEQY
TRBV18	TRBJ1-5	NA	ASSPNYRGSNQPQH
TRBV5-1	TRBJ2-1	NA	ASSAPAGAGSGYNEQF
TRBV10-3	TRBJ1-1	NA	ATRQTVNTEAF
TRBV4-1	TRBJ2-2	NA	ASSQAGSGRVPGELF